This T cell receptor beta chain was profiled in a study of T-cell reconstitution after alpha-beta-depleted transplantation in children. Regarding the study as a whole: T-cell numbers and diversity one year post-transplant derived largely from freshly generated T cells. Alpha-beta T cells about two months after transplant reportedly derived from several hundred expanded graft clones. Day-60 TCRbeta diversity that was high in some patients was derived from surviving recipient T cells and thymic progenitors.

With regard to this clonotype: The antigen is not known.

The authors prepared the TCRbeta library with unique molecular identifiers. TCRdb reprocessed the PCR reads via MiXCR and lists one record per CDR3 protein. The table lists 700,000 to 950,000 distinct CDR3 sequences, approximately 15% of them singletons, with just under 5% in the top ten. This CDR3 region has 15 residues. V lost 0 bases to trimming and J lost 8 bases, with 14 bases between them. The receptor was isolated from a male patient between 5 and 17 years old who had a stem cell transplant for acute lymphoblastic leukemia, so the T cells may come from the graft donor. The rearrangement uses TRBV12-3 or TRBV12-4 and TRBJ2-1, with a tentative D call TRBD2 (6 bases). The sample in question was PBMCs, mostly from graft donor cells, obtained 360 days after TCRalphabeta/CD19-depleted stem cell transplant. Here the CDR3 reads CASSLAGGTRDEQFF. The CDR3 region has the DNA TGTGCCAGCAGTTTAGCGGGCGGGACTCGGGATGAGCAGTTCTTC.